The next 20 T cell receptor beta chains were all read from a single sample in a study of shared T cell receptors in the human thymus. Libraries were prepared by immunoSEQ multiplex PCR; TCRdb keeps only in-frame clonotypes and omits some of them. The sample contains about 610,000 clones, roughly 90% of which appear only once. The same sample was also studied in work on human thymus T cells.

The sample was thymocytes. These receptors originate from a boy in the first two years of life with a congenital heart defect.

The chain uses TRBV7-6 and TRBJ2-6, with D possibly TRBD2 on 5 matching bases. This CDR3 spans 14 amino acids. The ends were cut back, 5 bases at V and 0 bases at J, with 5 bases in the middle. Germline lookup yields CDR1 SGHVS and CDR2 FNYEAQ. CDR3: CASSGLSGANVLTF. Here the CDR3 DNA reads TGTGCCAGCAGCGGACTCTCTGGGGCCAACGTCCTGACTTTC.

The gene calls are TRBV7-9 and TRBJ1-2; D gene unclear. The CDR3 contains 14 residues. V gave up 0 bases and J gave up 5 bases, with 10 bases separating them. Germline loops: CDR1 SEHNR, CDR2 FQNEAQ (reference sequence). CDR3 residues: CASSLAGFGYGYTF. Written as DNA, the CDR3 is TGTGCCAGCAGCTTAGCCGGCTTCGGGTATGGCTACACCTTC.

This chain uses TRBV28 with TRBJ1-1; weak D call: TRBD1 (5 bases). V lost 2 bases to trimming and J lost 0 bases, with 13 bases between them. The germline gives CDR1 MDHEN, CDR2 SYDVKM. The CDR3 length is 16 residues. CDR3: CASSLRGGAMNTEAFF. The CDR3 DNA reads as TGTGCCAGCAGTTTAAGGGGTGGGGCTATGAACACTGAAGCTTTCTTT.

This sequence joins TRBV7-8 and TRBJ2-7; TRBD1 is a possible D gene (6 bases). There are 17 residues in the CDR3. V lost 0 bases to trimming and J lost 0 bases, with 15 bases between them. The V gene's germline CDR1 is SGHVS and CDR2 FQNEAQ. CDR3 bases: TGTGCCAGCAGCTTAGCGGCCGGGACACCCAGCTCCTACGAGCAGTACTTC. Its protein is CASSLAAGTPSSYEQYF. The variable domain in full, completed from reference TRBV7-8 and TRBJ2-7, reads GAGVSQSPRYKVAKRGQDVALRCDPISGHVSLFWYQQALGQGPEFLTYFQNEAQLDKSGLPSDRFFAERPEGSVSTLKIQRTQQEDSAVYLCASSLAAGTPSSYEQYFGPGTRLTVT.

This sequence joins TRBV6-1 and TRBJ2-1, with a weak D call TRBD2 (5 bases). V was clipped by 2 bases and J by 4 bases, with 15 bases between them. Germline CDR1 and CDR2: MNHNS and SASEGT. The CDR3 totals 16 residues. DNA for the CDR3: TGTGCCAGCAGTGAATGGTCGGGGTTGGGTTACAATGAGCAGTTCTTC. It translates to CASSEWSGLGYNEQFF.

V and J are TRBV4-2 and TRBJ1-2; 7 bases are a match to TRBD1. Losses at the gene ends were 0 bases for V and 1 base for J; bases not matched to a gene: 11. Germline lookup yields CDR1 LGHNA and CDR2 YNFKEQ. The CDR3 runs 18 residues. The CDR3 nucleotides are TGTGCCAGCAGCCAAGAGAGAGGCGCGGGACAGCTTAACTATGGCTACACCTTC. It translates to CASSQERGAGQLNYGYTF.

The rearrangement links TRBV4-2 to TRBJ2-1; 13 positions match TRBD2. This CDR3 is built from 23 residues. J gave up 8 bases and V 0 bases, and 25 bases lay outside the gene matches. From germline, CDR1 is LGHNA and CDR2 YNFKEQ. CDR3 sequence (DNA): TGTGCCAGCAGCCAAGACGGACCGGGACTAGCGGGAACGGGACTGAACCCTGGGGATGAGCAGTTCTTC. Its translation: CASSQDGPGLAGTGLNPGDEQFF.

This clone was seen only a few times. This chain links TRBV7-2 with TRBJ2-7, with TRBD2 matching over 8 bases. CDR1 and CDR2 (germline): SGHTA, FQGNSA. The CDR3 sequence is 15 residues long. V was clipped by 1 base and J by 5 bases; unmatched bases: 7. CDR3 residues: CASSLVGTRRNEQYF. The DNA for the CDR3 is TGTGCCAGCAGCTTAGTGGGGACTAGGCGGAACGAGCAGTACTTC.

The V and J genes are TRBV30 and TRBJ1-5, with D unclear. This CDR3 region has 15 residues. V shed 3 bases and J shed 7 bases, with 19 bases lying between them. Per the germline V gene, CDR1 is GTSNPN and CDR2 is SVGIG (reference sequence). The DNA of the CDR3 is TGTGCCTGGAGCCGGCGGGCTACCAAGGGACAGCCCCAGCATTTT. This codes for CAWSRRATKGQPQHF.

This chain links TRBV15 with TRBJ1-5, with D perhaps TRBD1 (5 bases). Germline-derived CDR1 and CDR2 are LNHNV and YYDKDF (reference sequence). CDR3 length: 12 amino acids. V lost 6 bases to trimming and J lost 9 bases, with 12 bases between them. The CDR3 protein is CATRGPAWPQHF. CDR3 sequence (DNA): TGTGCCACCAGGGGGCCGGCATGGCCCCAGCATTTT.

This rearrangement joins TRBV6-6 to TRBJ2-4, with 8 bases that match TRBD2. Germline V gives CDR1 MNHNY, CDR2 SVGAGI (reference sequence). This CDR3 contains 16 residues. Trimming cost V 4 bases and J 1 base; bases outside gene matches: 6. The CDR3 loop is CASSSPGGLAKNIQYF. The CDR3 DNA sequence: TGTGCCAGCAGTTCCCCGGGGGGGTTGGCCAAAAACATTCAGTACTTC.

This chain joins TRBV5-1 and TRBJ2-7; D possibly corresponds to TRBD2 (6 bases). V was cut by 4 bases and J by 7 bases, with 12 bases left in between. CDR1 SGHRS and CDR2 YFSETQ come from the germline V gene. The CDR3 runs to 12 residues. The CDR3 spells CASSLSGREQYF. The CDR3 nucleotides are TGCGCCAGCAGCCTTAGCGGCCGAGAGCAGTACTTC.

The chain has TRBV4-2 and TRBJ2-3; TRBD1 aligns across 7 bases. Germline assignment: CDR1 LGHNA and CDR2 YNFKEQ. CDR3 length equals 16 residues. The V segment lost 1 base and the J segment 3 bases; nucleotides outside the gene matches: 7. This CDR3 reads CASSQADRAKTDTQYF. In DNA form, the CDR3 reads TGTGCCAGCAGCCAAGCCGACAGGGCGAAGACAGATACGCAGTATTTT.

The V gene is TRBV6-1, the J gene TRBJ2-7, with 12 bases fitting TRBD2. CDR1 MNHNS and CDR2 SASEGT come from the germline V gene. V shed 5 bases, J shed 2 bases, and the junction held 4 bases outside the gene matches. CDR3 length equals 15 residues. The CDR3 region is CASSPLAGGPYEQYF. In nucleotides, the CDR3 is TGTGCCAGCAGTCCTCTAGCGGGAGGGCCCTACGAGCAGTACTTC.

The chain carries TRBV4-2 and TRBJ2-1; D perhaps matches TRBD2 (5 bases). Trimming left V 1 base short and J 9 bases short, with 16 bases between. The CDR3 spans 15 residues. Germline V gene data show CDR1 as LGHNA and CDR2 as YNFKEQ. CDR3 region: CASSQAGRVAGEQFF. The CDR3 nucleotides read TGTGCCAGCAGCCAAGCCGGGCGGGTCGCCGGTGAGCAGTTCTTC.

V usage is TRBV5-4 and J usage is TRBJ2-4; weak D call: TRBD2 (7 bases). CDR3 size: 18 residues. CDR1 is SGHNT, CDR2 YYREEE, per germline (reference sequence). The germline V and J ends were trimmed by 4 bases and 1 base, with 21 bases remaining between them. CDR3 sequence (DNA): TGTGCCAGCAGCCGAAAGGGGGGGCGTGTGCGGGCCAAAAACATTCAGTACTTC. It translates to CASSRKGGRVRAKNIQYF.

The gene calls are TRBV18 and TRBJ2-5; tentative D call: TRBD1 (6 bases). This CDR3 has 15 residues. Germline CDR1 and CDR2: KGHSH and LQKENI. V was cut by 3 bases and J by 5 bases, with 16 bases left in between. CDR3: CASSPRDTTSETQYF. The CDR3 bases are TGTGCCAGCTCACCTCGGGACACCACCAGTGAGACCCAGTACTTC.

The rearrangement joins TRBV2 to TRBJ1-5; 7 bases match TRBD1. CDR3 length equals 14 residues. J was trimmed by 7 bases and V by 10 bases; bases with no gene match: 13. CDR1 is SNHLY, CDR2 FYNNEI, per germline. The CDR3 coding sequence is TGTGCCACCCACGGGAGGGGGCGCGGGCAGCCCCAGCATTTT. Translating it yields CATHGRGRGQPQHF. Supplemented by reference TRBV2 and TRBJ1-5, the full variable domain reads EPEVTQTPSHQVTQMGQEVILRCVPISNHLYFYWYRQILGQKVEFLVSFYNNEISEKSEIFDDQFSVERPDGSNFTLKIRSTKLEDSAMYFCATHGRGRGQPQHFGDGTRLSIL.

CDR3 DNA sequence: TGTGCCAGCAGTCCTCCCCGCCGGAGACAGTCGTCCCCCTACGAGCAGTACTTC. It translates to CASSPPRRRQSSPYEQYF. This sequence joins TRBV27 and TRBJ2-7; D perhaps matches TRBD1 (5 bases). V was pared by 5 bases and J by 2 bases, with 25 bases between. The CDR3 covers 18 residues. CDR1 MNHEY and CDR2 SMNVEV come from the germline V gene (reference sequence).

V and J are TRBV5-3 and TRBJ2-2; 10 nucleotides agree with TRBD1. TRBV5-3 falls under the ORF class, with uncertain function. The CDR3 runs to 15 residues. Trimming removed 4 bases from V and 7 bases from J; junction bases left unmatched: 7. CDR3 nucleotides: TGTGCCAGAAGCCCCAGACAGGGGGCTAGCGGGGAGCTGTTTTTT. Protein sequence: CARSPRQGASGELFF.